The 12 T cell receptor beta chains below all came from one sample that was sequenced in a study of T cells after posttransplantation cyclophosphamide. Clones were sequenced by immunoSEQ multiplex PCR, and TCRdb holds only the in-frame ones, with some missing. The sample includes tens of thousands of clones, 85% to 90% seen only once; the top ten take approximately 2.6%. Specimen: PBMCs. The receptor set was obtained from a man aged 30 to 45 with a blood cancer, CMV-positive, and with a related stem cell donor.

The V gene is TRBV7-2, the J gene TRBJ2-7, with a possible D match to TRBD2 (6 bases). The CDR3 has 14 residues. CDR1 is SGHTA, CDR2 FQGNSA, per germline. Trimming shortened V by 4 bases and J by 6 bases, and 16 bases separated the two germline ends. Written as DNA, the CDR3 is TGTGCCAGCAGCTCGCGACTAGTTACCGGCGAGCAGTACTTC. Translating gives CASSSRLVTGEQYF. Supplemented by reference TRBV7-2 and TRBJ2-7, the full variable domain reads GAGVSQSPSNKVTEKGKDVELRCDPISGHTALYWYRQSLGQGLEFLIYFQGNSAPDKSGLPSDRFSAERTGGSVSTLTIQRTQQEDSAVYLCASSSRLVTGEQYFGPGTRLTVT.

The chain employs TRBV5-8 and TRBJ2-7, with D possibly TRBD1 on 7 matching bases. The length of the CDR3 is 16 residues. The germline V gene encodes CDR1 SGHTS and CDR2 YDEGEE. The germline V and J ends were trimmed by 7 bases and 3 bases, with 23 bases remaining between them. The DNA for the CDR3 is TGTGCCAGCGTTCGCAAAATCAACAGGGGAGGCTACGAGCAGTACTTC. Translation: CASVRKINRGGYEQYF.

The chain carries TRBV7-9 and TRBJ2-7; 7 bases are a match to TRBD2. The CDR3 runs 15 residues. Germline CDR1 and CDR2: SEHNR and FQNEAQ (reference sequence). V shed 4 bases and J 2 bases; nucleotides not matched to a gene: 8. The CDR3 here is CASSSQSAGAYEQYF. The CDR3 bases are TGTGCCAGCAGCTCCCAGTCGGCGGGAGCCTACGAGCAGTACTTC.

J is TRBJ2-3 and V is TRBV2; D unresolved. The germline gives CDR1 SNHLY, CDR2 FYNNEI. V gave up 6 bases and J gave up 2 bases, with 3 bases separating them. The CDR3 is 11 residues long. CDR3 amino acids: CASSYTDTQYF. CDR3 DNA sequence: TGTGCCAGCAGCTACACAGATACGCAGTATTTT.

The V call is TRBV28, the J call TRBJ1-2, with D possibly TRBD1 on 5 matching bases. The CDR3 runs 15 residues. The germline V gene has CDR1 MDHEN and CDR2 SYDVKM. V lost 5 bases, J lost 0 bases, and 13 bases lay in between. CDR3 DNA: TGTGCCAGCAGTCCCCCGGGGGGACCTAACTATGGCTACACCTTC. This codes for CASSPPGGPNYGYTF.

This clone was detected only a few times. This rearrangement joins TRBV6-5 to TRBJ2-7; 11 bases fit TRBD2. This CDR3 comprises 13 residues. CDR1 is MNHEY and CDR2 is SVGAGI in the germline V gene. Trimming removed 6 bases from V and 6 bases from J; junction bases left unmatched: 4. The CDR3 DNA follows: TGTGCCAGCAGGTTGGGACTAGCGGCCGAGCAGTACTTC. It is translated as CASRLGLAAEQYF.

The CDR3 DNA is TGTGCCAGCAGCGGGGGCAGCTTTAATGAAAAACTGTTTTTT. Its protein is CASSGGSFNEKLFF. This sequence joins TRBV9 and TRBJ1-4, with a possible D match to TRBD1 (5 bases). CDR1 and CDR2 (germline): SGDLS, YYNGEE. V was cut by 3 bases and J by 4 bases, with 10 bases left in between. CDR3 size: 14 residues.

The CDR3 here is CASSRGQMLNYEQYF. Written as DNA, the CDR3 is TGTGCCAGCAGCCGTGGACAGATGTTGAACTACGAGCAGTACTTC. The genes are TRBV27 and TRBJ2-7; D is possibly TRBD1 (6 bases). Germline CDR1 is MNHEY and CDR2 is SMNVEV (reference sequence). This CDR3 comprises 15 residues. Between the trimmed V and J ends, which lost 6 bases and 3 bases, there was a span of 18 bases.

This chain links TRBV6-5 with TRBJ2-3; 11 bases align to TRBD2. After removal of 5 bases from V and 6 bases from J, the junction contained 7 bases not matched to a gene. In germline, CDR1 is MNHEY, CDR2 SVGAGI. The CDR3 spans 15 residues. The CDR3 nucleotides read TGTGCCAGCAGTCCACTAGCGGGAGTGGTGGATACGCAGTATTTT. Encoded protein: CASSPLAGVVDTQYF.

The chain recombines TRBV30 with TRBJ1-1; no clear D. Germline CDR1 is GTSNPN and CDR2 is SVGIG (reference sequence). This CDR3 is built from 12 residues. Trimming stripped 2 bases from V and 7 bases from J, with 11 bases between. CDR3 residues: CAWSSGYGEAFF. In DNA form, the CDR3 reads TGTGCCTGGAGTTCGGGGTATGGTGAAGCTTTCTTT. Supplemented by reference TRBV30 and TRBJ1-1, the full variable domain reads SQTIHQWPATLVQPVGSPLSLECTVEGTSNPNLYWYRQAAGRGLQLLFYSVGIGQISSEVPQNLSASRPQDRQFILSSKKLLLSDSGFYLCAWSSGYGEAFFGQGTRLTVV.

This clone was seen once. This rearrangement joins TRBV4-1 to TRBJ1-5; 8 positions agree with TRBD1. The V gene end was trimmed by 1 base and the J gene end by 0 bases; junction bases not matched to a gene: 8. In germline, CDR1 is MGHRA, CDR2 YSYEKL. There are 18 residues in the CDR3. The CDR3 loop is CASSQGQGWDYSNQPQHF. The CDR3, as DNA: TGCGCCAGCAGCCAAGGACAGGGGTGGGACTATAGCAATCAGCCCCAGCATTTT.

The V call is TRBV5-5, the J call TRBJ1-2; D gene ambiguous. V lost 0 bases and J 5 bases, leaving 14 bases between the germline ends. Germline CDR1 SGHKS, CDR2 YYEKEE (reference sequence). This CDR3 comprises 15 residues. The CDR3 sequence is CASSLARGLGYGYTF. The DNA for the CDR3 is TGTGCCAGCAGCTTGGCACGCGGACTTGGATATGGCTACACCTTC.